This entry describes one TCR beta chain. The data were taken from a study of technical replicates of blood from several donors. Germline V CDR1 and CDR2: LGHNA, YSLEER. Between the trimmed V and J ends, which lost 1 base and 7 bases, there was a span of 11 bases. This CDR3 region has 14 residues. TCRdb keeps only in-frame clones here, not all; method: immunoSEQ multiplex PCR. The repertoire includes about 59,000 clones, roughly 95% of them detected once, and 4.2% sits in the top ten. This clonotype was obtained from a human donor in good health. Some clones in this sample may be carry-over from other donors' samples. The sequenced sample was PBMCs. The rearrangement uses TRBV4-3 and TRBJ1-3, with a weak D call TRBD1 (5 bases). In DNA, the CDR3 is TGCGCCAGCAGCCAAGCCTACCGGGGGAACACCATATATTTT. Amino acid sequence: CASSQAYRGNTIYF.